This note documents a single T cell receptor beta chain sequence. The sample is drawn from a study of T cells expressing NK-cell markers. Making the TCR beta cDNA relied on 5'RACE template switching with UMIs. For each CDR3 protein, TCRdb gives one entry from its re-call of the 5' RACE reads, without DNA. The ten top clones account for approximately 17%, within a sample of about 160,000 distinct CDR3 sequences. CDR3 length equals 15 residues. In germline, CDR1 is SGDLS, CDR2 YYNGEE. This chain connects TRBV9 to TRBJ2-1; the TCRdb D gene call, TRBD1, has no DNA to confirm it. The source material was blood T cells: a sorted CD56 or NKG2C T cell subset, CD4+ or CD8+ T cells, or bulk PBMC T cells (not recorded which). The clonotype comes from a woman between 18 and 69 years old in good health. This chain's CDR3 is CASSRGQGSHNEQFF. The whole variable domain, filled in from reference TRBV9 and TRBJ2-1, reads DSGVTQTPKHLITATGQRVTLRCSPRSGDLSVYWYQQSLDQGLQFLIQYYNGEERAKGNILERFSAQQFPDLHSELNLSSLELGDSALYFCASSRGQGSHNEQFFGPGTRLTVL.